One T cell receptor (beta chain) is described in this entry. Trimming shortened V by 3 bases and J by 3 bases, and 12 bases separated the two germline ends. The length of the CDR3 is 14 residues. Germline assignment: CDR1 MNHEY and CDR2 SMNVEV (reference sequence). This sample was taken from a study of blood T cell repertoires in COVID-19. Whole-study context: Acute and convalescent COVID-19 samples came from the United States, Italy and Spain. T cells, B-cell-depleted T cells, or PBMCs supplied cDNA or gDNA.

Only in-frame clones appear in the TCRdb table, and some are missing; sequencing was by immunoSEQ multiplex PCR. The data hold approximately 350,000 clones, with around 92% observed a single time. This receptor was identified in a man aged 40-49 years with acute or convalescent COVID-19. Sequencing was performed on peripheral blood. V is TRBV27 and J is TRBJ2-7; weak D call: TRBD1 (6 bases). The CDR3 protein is CASSFTGQNYEQYF. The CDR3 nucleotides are TGTGCCAGCAGTTTTACCGGACAGAACTACGAGCAGTACTTC.